This T cell receptor beta chain was recovered during a study of beta chain features in type 1 diabetes. Study-level results: For TCRB rearrangement, an influence of HLA type remained unresolved here. Type 1 diabetes patients had TCRB CDR3s that were shorter (moderately but significantly so) in all four CD4+ subsets. Compared with healthy donors, patients appeared to share more similar naive, central memory and regulatory TCRB repertoires.

Remarks on this clone: As yet, its antigen is unknown.

Investigators reverse transcribed all isolated RNA, so they sequenced expressed TCRB transcripts. The repertoire was sequenced with immunoSEQ multiplex PCR; TCRdb's copy has only in-frame clones and lacks some. The sample lists fewer than 200,000 clones, about 13% seen once, with 0.5% to 0.75% in the top ten. The ends were cut back, 5 bases at V and 6 bases at J, with 13 bases in the middle. The CDR3 contains 13 residues. The germline CDR1 and CDR2 sequences are SGHTA and FQGNSA. J is TRBJ1-1 and V is TRBV7-2, with D possibly matching TRBD1 (5 bases). The sample was central memory CD4+ T cells from blood. The clonotype comes from a young woman in good health. CDR3 sequence: CASSAGLRAEAFF. The CDR3 DNA is TGTGCCAGCAGCGCGGGACTTCGAGCTGAAGCTTTCTTT.